The 6 T cell receptor beta chains given below trace back to one sample, sequenced in a study of T cell responses to AZD1222 COVID-19 vaccine. Sequencing was performed with immunoSEQ multiplex PCR; in TCRdb, only in-frame clones are kept and a portion is missing. Of about 150,000 clones listed, roughly 90% are singletons. The sequencing used peripheral blood, collected 28 days after the second AZD1222 dose. The origin of the receptors is an adult who received the AZD1222 COVID-19 vaccine.

The chain joins TRBV29-1 to TRBJ2-1; 16 bases line up with TRBD2. Trimming cost V 3 bases and J 8 bases; bases outside gene matches: 10. The CDR3 is 17 amino acids. Germline CDR1 and CDR2: SQVTM and ANQGSEA. CDR3 in DNA: TGCAGCGTTGAGGGACTAGCGGGAGGGCTTCAACGGGATGAGCAGTTCTTC. Amino acid sequence: CSVEGLAGGLQRDEQFF.

This chain links TRBV6-2 or TRBV6-3 with TRBJ1-5; no reliable D call. The CDR3 consists of 12 residues. Germline assignment: CDR1 MNHEY and CDR2 SVGEGT. V was shortened by 3 bases and J by 6 bases, with 6 bases between the two germline ends. The CDR3 DNA follows: TGTGCCAGCAGTTATCGTAGTCAGCCCCAGCATTTT. This sequence encodes CASSYRSQPQHF.

This CDR3 reads CASSQGGVPYEQYF. The CDR3, as DNA: TGTGCCAGCAGCCAAGGTGGGGTACCTTACGAGCAGTACTTC. The chain carries TRBV14 and TRBJ2-7, with D uncertain. The CDR3 runs to 14 residues. Germline V gene lookup returns CDR1 SGHDN and CDR2 FVKESK. The V end lost 1 base, the J end lost 4 bases, and 11 bases lay between the germline ends.

The rearrangement links TRBV6-5 to TRBJ2-3; D is perhaps TRBD1 or TRBD2 (5 bases each). The CDR3 covers 14 residues. Germline V CDR1 and CDR2: MNHEY, SVGAGI. V was cut by 6 bases and J by 3 bases, with 13 bases left in between. CDR3 nucleotides: TGTGCCAGCAGCGGGGCAGGGCCGACAGATACGCAGTATTTT. Translated, it gives CASSGAGPTDTQYF.

The chain combines TRBV18 with TRBJ1-2; 8 positions match TRBD1. Losses at the gene ends were 1 base for V and 2 bases for J; bases not matched to a gene: 3. The germline CDR1 and CDR2 sequences are KGHSH and LQKENI. This CDR3 is 15 amino acids long. The CDR3 sequence: CASSPQDRANYGYTF. CDR3 sequence (DNA): TGTGCCAGCTCACCACAGGACAGGGCGAACTATGGCTACACCTTC.

The V call is TRBV12-2, the J call TRBJ1-1. TRBV12-2 corresponds to a pseudogene. The CDR3 has 15 residues. CDR3 sequence (DNA): TGTGCAAGTCGCTTAGTGGAACGCAGAGGGACCGAAGCTTTCTTT. Protein sequence: CASRLVERRGTEAFF.